This passage covers 22 T cell receptor beta chains from one sample sequenced in a study of shared clonotypes between healthy human individuals. The protocol was immunoSEQ multiplex PCR, while the TCRdb copy is restricted to in-frame clones and leaves out a portion. This sample has some 2 million clones, with roughly 94% found just once. Sequenced input: naive CD4+ T cells sorted from blood. The sample's subset: CD45RA+ positively selected. The receptors were sampled from a man in his late teens or twenties in good health.

This rearrangement joins TRBV6-5 to TRBJ2-7, with 9 bases matching TRBD2. V lost 1 base, J lost 3 bases, and 1 base stayed unmatched. Germline CDR1 MNHEY, CDR2 SVGAGI. There are 14 residues in the CDR3. Written as DNA, the CDR3 is TGTGCCAGCAGTTACTGGCGGGAGGGCTACGAGCAGTACTTC. This encodes CASSYWREGYEQYF.

This sequence joins TRBV6-5 and TRBJ1-2; no firm D call. Trimming took 6 bases from V and 5 from J, leaving 13 bases between them. Per the germline V gene, CDR1 is MNHEY and CDR2 is SVGAGI. CDR3 length equals 13 residues. The CDR3 bases are TGTGCCAGCAGAAACCCCCAAGATTATGGCTACACCTTC. Protein: CASRNPQDYGYTF.

The rearrangement links TRBV5-6 to TRBJ2-1; 8 bases are shared with TRBD1. Germline V gene lookup returns CDR1 SGHDT and CDR2 YYEEEE. The CDR3 contains 15 residues. The V and J ends lost 4 bases and 8 bases, in that order; junction bases with no gene match: 11. CDR3 nucleotide sequence: TGTGCCAGCAGCCGATGGACAGGGATCGGCCATGAGCAGTTCTTC. Translating it yields CASSRWTGIGHEQFF.

The chain combines TRBV30 with TRBJ1-2; the D is unclear. Trimming stripped 1 base from V and 8 bases from J, with 17 bases between. Per the germline V gene, CDR1 is GTSNPN and CDR2 is SVGIG (reference sequence). The CDR3 is 14 residues long. CDR3 nucleotides: TGTGCCTGGAGTGGCCCTAATCACTCAACGGGCTACACCTTC. It specifies CAWSGPNHSTGYTF.

A remark on this clone: This sample also contains other DNA sequences that code for the same CDR3. The rearrangement joins TRBV7-2 to TRBJ2-7; D not certain. Trimming pared 0 bases from V and 0 bases from J, leaving 6 bases between. CDR1 SGHTA and CDR2 FQGNSA come from the germline V gene. The CDR3 totals 14 residues. Written as DNA, the CDR3 is TGTGCCAGCAGCTTAGCCTCAGGCTCCTACGAGCAGTACTTC. As protein: CASSLASGSYEQYF.

The chain employs TRBV5-4 and TRBJ2-6; D may be TRBD1 or TRBD2 (5 bases each). V was clipped by 4 bases and J by 0 bases, with 14 bases between them. Germline values: CDR1 SGHNT, CDR2 YYREEE (reference sequence). This CDR3 contains 17 residues. CDR3 bases: TGTGCCAGCAGCCCCGGGACGGCTGGCTCTGGGGCCAACGTCCTGACTTTC. It yields the protein CASSPGTAGSGANVLTF.

The V call is TRBV6-5, the J call TRBJ2-7, with D possibly matching TRBD2 (5 bases). From germline, CDR1 is MNHEY and CDR2 SVGAGI. Trimming cost V 6 bases and J 4 bases, with 13 bases left between them. CDR3 size: 13 residues. The CDR3 nucleotides are TGTGCCAGCAGAACGGAGAGGGCATACGAGCAGTACTTC. Residues: CASRTERAYEQYF.

The rearrangement joins TRBV5-1 to TRBJ2-5; 15 bases are shared with TRBD2. CDR3 length: 16 amino acids. The V gene end was trimmed by 4 bases and the J gene end by 5 bases; junction bases not matched to a gene: 6. Germline V lookup: CDR1 SGHRS, CDR2 YFSETQ. CDR3 coding DNA: TGCGCCAGCAGCCCCGGACTAGCGGGAGGGGGTGAGACCCAGTACTTC. Translation: CASSPGLAGGGETQYF. Complete variable domain (other parts from reference TRBV5-1 and TRBJ2-5): KAGVTQTPRYLIKTRGQQVTLSCSPISGHRSVSWYQQTPGQGLQFLFEYFSETQRNKGNFPGRFSGRQFSNSRSEMNVSTLELGDSALYLCASSPGLAGGGETQYFGPGTRLLVL.

CDR3 sequence (DNA): TGTGCCTGGAGTGTACTGGGACGAGGACACACCGGGGAGCTGTTTTTT. Its translation is CAWSVLGRGHTGELFF. The gene calls are TRBV30 and TRBJ2-2; D is tentatively TRBD1 or TRBD2 (5 bases each). Germline CDR1 and CDR2: GTSNPN and SVGIG (reference sequence). The CDR3 is 16 amino acids. V was cut by 0 bases and J by 3 bases, with 14 bases left in between.

This clone came up once. The chain has TRBV5-1 and TRBJ2-7; D is perhaps TRBD1 (5 bases). The CDR3 extends over 15 amino acids. Trimming left V 6 bases short and J 7 bases short, with 23 bases between. Per germline, CDR1 SGHRS and CDR2 YFSETQ. The CDR3: CASTTNIGAAWEQYF. CDR3 sequence (DNA): TGCGCCAGCACCACAAACATTGGGGCTGCCTGGGAGCAGTACTTC.

This rearrangement joins TRBV6-6 to TRBJ1-5, with D maybe TRBD1 (5 bases). Trimming left V 2 bases short and J 3 bases short, with 11 bases between. The CDR3 is 15 residues long. Germline values: CDR1 MNHNY, CDR2 SVGAGI (reference sequence). The CDR3 DNA reads TGTGCCAGCAGTTACCCTGGGACCACCAATCAGCCCCAGCATTTT. Its translation: CASSYPGTTNQPQHF.

This clone was counted a single time. The chain joins TRBV7-6 to TRBJ2-1; 10 positions agree with TRBD2. The CDR3 covers 14 residues. The germline CDR1 and CDR2 sequences are SGHVS and FNYEAQ. Germline trimming cut 4 bases from V and 7 bases from J; bases unmatched to any gene: 4. CDR3 DNA sequence: TGTGCCAGCAGCTATAGCGGGGGGTGGAATGAGCAGTTCTTC. Residues: CASSYSGGWNEQFF.

The V call is TRBV10-3, the J call TRBJ1-1; D call uncertain. Per germline, CDR1 ENHRY and CDR2 SYGVKD. The germline V and J ends were trimmed by 2 bases and 1 base, with 8 bases remaining between them. The CDR3 extends over 14 amino acids. As DNA, the CDR3 is TGTGCCATCAGTGAGGGGGAGGGGAACACTGAAGCTTTCTTT. Amino acid sequence: CAISEGEGNTEAFF.

The CDR3 region is CASRPGTGGTGANVLTF. CDR3 DNA sequence: TGTGCCAGCAGGCCCGGGACAGGGGGCACTGGGGCCAACGTCCTGACTTTC. The chain couples TRBV5-4 to TRBJ2-6, with 12 nucleotides matching TRBD1. The CDR3 extends over 17 amino acids. J gave up 2 bases and V 5 bases, and 5 bases lay outside the gene matches. Germline assignment: CDR1 SGHNT and CDR2 YYREEE (reference sequence).

This chain connects TRBV6-4 to TRBJ2-3, with TRBD2 identical over 14 bases. The CDR3 totals 15 residues. Germline trimming cut 3 bases from V and 6 bases from J; bases unmatched to any gene: 2. CDR1 and CDR2 from the germline V gene are MRHNA and SNTAGT. The CDR3 DNA follows: TGTGCCAGCAGTGAGGGACTAGCGGGAGCGGATACGCAGTATTTT. Amino acid sequence: CASSEGLAGADTQYF.

J is TRBJ1-1 and V is TRBV7-8; unclear D gene. The CDR3 is 11 amino acids. Trimming left V 10 bases short and J 2 bases short, with 8 bases between. Germline CDR1 SGHVS, CDR2 FQNEAQ. The CDR3 DNA is TGTGCCATTCAGGAAAACACTGAAGCTTTCTTT. It specifies CAIQENTEAFF.

The chain employs TRBV7-9 and TRBJ1-6, with D tentatively TRBD1 (6 bases). V was clipped by 1 base and J by 9 bases, with 22 bases between them. This CDR3 is 18 amino acids long. Germline assignment: CDR1 SEHNR and CDR2 FQNEAQ (reference sequence). The CDR3 nucleotides read TGTGCCAGCAGCTTAGTCCCCCCAAGGGTGAGGGGGGGTTCACCCCTCCACTTT. This codes for CASSLVPPRVRGGSPLHF.

Remarks on this clone: The same CDR3 can be traced to other DNA sequences in this sample. This rearrangement joins TRBV11-2 to TRBJ2-1; 12 nucleotides line up with TRBD2. There are 15 residues in the CDR3. From germline, CDR1 is SGHAT and CDR2 FQNNGV. J gave up 4 bases and V 3 bases, and 1 base lay outside the gene matches. The CDR3 nucleotides read TGTGCCAGCAGCTTGACTAGCGGGGGATACAATGAGCAGTTCTTC. Translating it yields CASSLTSGGYNEQFF.

The chain combines TRBV28 with TRBJ1-2, with a possible D match to TRBD1 (5 bases). V lost 3 bases to trimming and J lost 6 bases, with 23 bases between them. The CDR3 has 17 amino acids. Germline CDR1 reads MDHEN; CDR2 reads SYDVKM. For the CDR3, the DNA is TGTGCCAGCAGTTTCTTTTTTGGGGCAGGCACCTCCGATGGCTACACCTTC. Its protein product is CASSFFFGAGTSDGYTF.

About this clone: At one of its ends the junction is not consistent with the germline gene, which may arise from a read error. The CDR3 region is CASTLERVSYEQYF. CDR3 nucleotides: TGTGCCAGCACCTTAGAGCGAGTTTCCTACGAGCAGTACTTC. The genes are TRBV7-8 and TRBJ2-7; D is undetermined. CDR3 size: 14 residues. The germline V gene has CDR1 SGHVS and CDR2 FQNEAQ.

The chain carries TRBV6-5 and TRBJ2-7; a possible D gene is TRBD1 (6 bases). This CDR3 has 12 residues. Trimming removed 6 bases at V and 2 bases at J, with 8 bases between. Germline CDR1 is MNHEY and CDR2 is SVGAGI. CDR3 bases: TGTGCCAGCAGGTCAGGGGCCTACGAGCAGTACTTC. Translated: CASRSGAYEQYF.

The count of this clone is one. This chain joins TRBV6-4 and TRBJ2-7; TRBD1 agrees at 7 bases. The CDR3 is 15 amino acids. CDR1 is MRHNA and CDR2 is SNTAGT in the germline V gene. Germline trimming cut 6 bases from V and 3 bases from J; bases unmatched to any gene: 11. DNA of the CDR3: TGTGCCAGCAGCGGGACAGCGGCTCTCTACTACGAGCAGTACTTC. It codes for CASSGTAALYYEQYF.